This T cell receptor (beta chain) was observed in a study of blood T cell repertoires in COVID-19. Whole-study context: COVID-19 samples from acute and convalescent phases originated in the United States, Italy and Spain. Nucleic acid was either cDNA or gDNA, and it came from T cells, B-cell-depleted T cells, or PBMCs.

The junction had 5 bases not matched to a gene; V was cut back by 4 bases and J by 9 bases. This CDR3 has 13 residues. The germline CDR1 and CDR2 sequences are SGHTA and FQGTGA. Sequencing used immunoSEQ multiplex PCR; TCRdb keeps in-frame clones, though not all of them. This repertoire shows tens of thousands of clones, about 82% found once; its top ten account for approximately 5%. The source material was peripheral blood. The V gene is TRBV7-3, the J gene TRBJ2-1; 8 nucleotides line up with TRBD1. The origin of this receptor is a man between 65 and 85 years old with acute or convalescent COVID-19. CDR3 in amino acids: CASSSDRGGEQFF. The CDR3 DNA reads as TGTGCCAGCAGCTCCGACAGGGGTGGTGAGCAGTTCTTC.